This T cell receptor beta chain was recovered during a study of PD-1 blockade in classical Hodgkin lymphoma (dated by TCRdb to 2019 to 2021). With regard to the full study: Nivolumab dosing was 3 mg/kg intravenously every 2 weeks, continuing until either disease progression or unacceptable toxicity. A peripheral blood immune signature of response to PD-1 blockade in classical Hodgkin lymphoma was defined using TCR beta sequencing and CyTOF.

This clone was observed a handful of times. Its recognized antigen is unknown. Qualities for individual bases were not recorded, and no much larger clone is one base off. Broader findings and caveats from the paper: Baseline TCR diversity was reported to be lower in newly diagnosed patients than in healthy donors and to be lower still in relapsed/refractory patients. Baseline diversity similar to that of newly diagnosed patients was observed in trial patients achieving complete response, whereas significantly lower diversity was observed in partial responders and progressors. A significant rise by C4D1 was seen in CD4+ but not CD8+ TCR diversity (p=0.0027 vs p=0.16), with the rise being most apparent in complete responders (p=0.02). Patients starting nivolumab less than 1 year after ASCT had lower diversity and were excluded from later analyses to avoid confounding by immune reconstitution. The study was limited to a single clinical trial cohort, and causes of repertoire differences, possibly disease activity or prior therapy, remained undefined.

Taken with the paper, the label for time point translates to: cycle 4 day 1 (C4D1), after five to seven weeks of nivolumab. Relapse after autologous stem cell transplantation had occurred in all trial patients, and cohorts A, B and C were distinguished by prior brentuximab vedotin exposure. The trial cohort was composed of approximately 56 patients with relapsed/refractory classical Hodgkin lymphoma, for whom complete response, partial response or progressive disease was recorded as best overall response. In the multi-cohort phase II CheckMate 205 trial, trial patients received single-agent nivolumab. An independent review committee assessed best overall response using the 2007 International Working Group response criteria. PBMCs from the trial were collected at three points: immediately before nivolumab initiation (C1D1), and during therapy at cycle 2 day 1 and cycle 4 day 1. Peripheral blood was collected in 8 mL Vacutainer Cell Preparation Tubes, from which PBMCs were isolated by centrifugation and then cryopreserved.

The Qiagen DNeasy kit was used to extract genomic DNA from unsorted PBMCs and from the negatively selected CD4+ and CD8+ fractions. Amplification of TCR beta CDR3 regions was done by immunoSEQ multiplex PCR with primers that anneal to V and J segments. Amplification bias was minimized using a synthetic immune receptor repertoire, and residual bias was removed computationally after sequencing. The authors' analysis ran thus. Repertoire diversity was quantified as the Shannon entropy index using custom Python scripts. Unsorted, CD4+ and CD8+ repertoires were analyzed separately, except in combined analyses where CD4+ and CD8+ sequences were merged in silico. A clone was considered expanded if an increase in frequency of at least 2-fold after treatment relative to C1D1 was found, and a pseudocount of 0.5 was applied to clones undetected at baseline. Clones with 0 or 1 copy at C1D1 were defined as singleton clones, while clones with 2 or more copies were defined as non-singleton clones. Clones expanded in unsorted samples were labelled as CD4+, CD8+ or unknown by matching protein sequences in sorted samples from the same patient. Wilcoxon tests were applied to paired samples to test diversity changes from C1D1 to C4D1. Not all clones reach the TCRdb copy of this immuneACCESS table, which keeps in-frame sequences only. Checked studies attribute under half of the gap to unresolved V genes and leave the rest unexplained. That table supplies the V and J calls and clone size; D and trimming were determined from the DNA. For this sample there are around 21,000 clones; about 77% appear just once. The ten largest account for more than 20% of the sample.

Sequenced material: peripheral blood mononuclear cells (PBMCs), taken before the fourth cycle of nivolumab. The source is a human donor with classical Hodgkin lymphoma.

The CDR3 protein sequence reads: CASPPADQNTGELFF. The sequenced DNA is TGTGCCAGCCCCCCGGCAGACCAAAACACCGGGGAGCTGTTTTTT. The rearrangement joined TRBV21-1 to TRBJ2-2. TRBV21-1 is given as a pseudogene. The CDR3 covers 15 residues, taking in both the cysteine and the phenylalanine. The retained sequence is limited to the CDR3, 45 bases, with the frame set at the first base.